A selection of T cell receptor beta chains follows, all from one sample in a study of T cells after yellow fever vaccination. Via MiXCR, TCRdb re-called the 5' RACE reads, giving one row per CDR3 protein. The table records about 120,000 distinct CDR3 sequences, approximately 8.4% of them present only once. The starting material was CD8+ T cells sorted from PBMCs, obtained 45 days after the yellow fever booster vaccination. The receptors derive from a man aged 25 to 40 who received the YFV17D yellow fever vaccine. Both conserved end residues are part of each CDR3. A D gene is named only where the DNA matches it firmly. Size tells how often a clone was seen (once, few, many) or the class of an expanded clone, and some rows leave it out.

>TRBJ2-7|TRBD2|TRBV5-1|many
CASSLDSGSYEQYF
TGCGCCAGCAGCTTGGATAGCGGGAGCTACGAGCAGTACTTC
>TRBJ2-7|TRBD1|TRBV7-8|few
CASRTGTGYYEQYF
TGTGCCAGCAGAACCGGGACAGGGTACTACGAGCAGTACTTC
>TRBJ2-7|TRBD1|TRBV27|many
CASTSTGGNEQYF
TGTGCCAGCACCTCGACAGGGGGCAACGAGCAGTACTTC
>TRBJ2-7|-|TRBV4-1|many
CASSQELVYEQYF
TGCGCCAGCAGCCAAGAATTGGTCTACGAGCAGTACTTC
>TRBJ2-5|-|TRBV6-1|many
CASIEAGLRETQYF
TGTGCCAGCATAGAAGCGGGCTTGCGCGAGACCCAGTACTTC
>TRBJ2-2|-|TRBV12-3/TRBV12-4|many
CASSLTPGELFF
TGTGCCAGCAGCCTTACACCCGGGGAGCTGTTTTTT
>TRBJ1-4|TRBD1|TRBV29-1|many
CSGLLTGSIEKLFF
TGCAGCGGCTTATTGACAGGGTCGATAGAAAAACTGTTTTTT
>TRBJ2-1|TRBD2|TRBV6-2/TRBV6-3|-
CASSKGLAGEYNEQFF
TGTGCCAGCAGTAAAGGACTAGCGGGGGAATACAATGAGCAGTTCTTC
>TRBJ2-6|-|TRBV27|few
CASSISMGGANVLTF
TGTGCCAGCAGTATTTCGATGGGAGGGGCCAACGTCCTGACTTTC
>TRBJ2-7|-|TRBV2|-
CASSPKTGSYEQYF
TGTGCCAGCAGTCCAAAGACGGGCTCCTACGAGCAGTACTTC
>TRBJ2-1|-|TRBV7-2|many
CASSLNLREEQFF
TGTGCCAGCAGCTTAAACCTCCGGGAAGAGCAGTTCTTC
>TRBJ2-5|-|TRBV6-2/TRBV6-3|-
CASTPEETMGGQETQYF
TGTGCCAGCACCCCCGAAGAGACGATGGGGGGCCAAGAGACCCAGTACTTC
>TRBJ2-1|-|TRBV3-1|few
CASSQDRLGNEQFF
TGTGCCAGCAGCCAAGATCGACTGGGGAATGAGCAGTTCTTC
>TRBJ2-2|-|TRBV27|many
CASRGRRTENTGELFF
TGTGCCAGCAGAGGGCGGCGGACTGAGAACACCGGGGAGCTGTTTTTT
>TRBJ2-7|-|TRBV11-2|many
CASSLDRGRGLEQYF
TGTGCCAGCAGCTTAGACAGGGGGAGGGGCCTCGAGCAGTACTTC
>TRBJ2-5|-|TRBV27|many
CASSLTGYQETQYF
TGTGCCAGCAGTCTCACAGGGTACCAAGAGACCCAGTACTTC
>TRBJ2-4|TRBD2|TRBV4-2|few
CASSQEKEGAGVGRNIQYF
TGTGCCAGCAGCCAAGAGAAGGAAGGGGCGGGAGTGGGAAGAAACATTCAGTACTTC
>TRBJ1-1|-|TRBV25-1|many
CASRPGGENTEAFF
TGTGCCAGCAGACCGGGGGGGGAAAACACTGAAGCTTTCTTT
>TRBJ2-5|-|TRBV20-1|-
CSARDPGWGQETQYF
TGCAGTGCTAGAGATCCGGGATGGGGGCAAGAGACCCAGTACTTC
>TRBJ2-2|-|TRBV12-3/TRBV12-4|-
CASSFGVGLAGGELFF
TGTGCCAGCAGTTTTGGCGTGGGTTTAGCTGGCGGGGAGCTGTTTTTT
>TRBJ2-1|-|TRBV10-3|many
CAISEEVNYNEQFF
TGTGCCATCAGTGAGGAGGTCAATTACAATGAGCAGTTCTTC
>TRBJ2-2|-|TRBV23-1|-
CASSHGPQENTGELFF
TGCGCCAGCAGTCATGGACCACAGGAGAACACCGGGGAGCTGTTTTTT
>TRBJ2-3|TRBD1|TRBV5-1|-
CASSAGQGSTDTQYF
TGCGCCAGCAGCGCCGGACAGGGAAGCACAGATACGCAGTATTTT
>TRBJ2-6|-|TRBV12-3/TRBV12-4|many
CASSLGRASGANVLTF
TGTGCCAGCAGTCTAGGACGTGCCTCTGGGGCCAACGTCCTGACTTTC
>TRBJ2-1|TRBD2|TRBV14|-
CASSQAPGLAREQFF
TGTGCCAGCAGCCAAGCCCCGGGACTAGCCAGGGAGCAGTTCTTC
>TRBJ2-1|TRBD2|TRBV11-3|many
CASSSRGLANEQFF
TGTGCCAGCAGCTCTAGAGGACTAGCTAATGAGCAGTTCTTC
>TRBJ2-3|-|TRBV7-2|-
CASSSWGFDTDTQYF
TGTGCCAGCAGCTCGTGGGGCTTCGACACAGATACGCAGTATTTT
>TRBJ2-7|TRBD1|TRBV6-5|many
CASSSPQGALGEQYF
TGTGCCAGCAGTTCCCCTCAGGGGGCTCTTGGGGAGCAGTACTTC
>TRBJ2-6|TRBD2|TRBV2|many
CATLRGRDSGANVLTF
TGTGCCACCCTTCGGGGGAGGGACTCTGGGGCCAACGTCCTGACTTTC
>TRBJ2-1|-|TRBV7-6|few
CASSLAQDSYNEQFF
TGTGCCAGCAGCTTAGCGCAGGACTCCTACAATGAGCAGTTCTTC
>TRBJ2-1|-|TRBV20-1|-
CSAGGPEANSYNEQFF
TGCAGTGCTGGTGGGCCGGAGGCTAATTCCTACAATGAGCAGTTCTTC